A single sample is the source of the 18 T cell receptor beta chains below, sequenced in a study of OX40 agonist ivuxolimab in advanced cancers. Sequencing was performed with immunoSEQ multiplex PCR; in TCRdb, only in-frame clones are kept and a portion is missing. The data show about 11,000 clones, roughly 82% seen once. The sequencing used CD4+ or CD8+ T cells sorted from blood, collected in a trial of the OX40 agonist ivuxolimab. The receptor set was obtained from an adult with an advanced solid tumor such as melanoma, head and neck, liver or kidney cancer.

This clone was observed a handful of times. The J gene is TRBJ2-3, the V gene TRBV11-3; D uncertain. The CDR3 covers 13 residues. Trimming shortened V by 4 bases and J by 6 bases, and 11 bases separated the two germline ends. CDR1 is SGHNT and CDR2 is YENEEA in the germline V gene. The CDR3 coding sequence is TGTGCCAGCAGCTGGAGCTTCGGCGATACGCAGTATTTT. Translated: CASSWSFGDTQYF.

The chain employs TRBV6-6 and TRBJ2-3; tentative D call: TRBD2 (5 bases). The V end lost 10 bases, the J end lost 4 bases, and 9 bases lay between the germline ends. Germline V gene data show CDR1 as MNHNY and CDR2 as SVGAGI (reference sequence). The CDR3 is made up of 11 amino acids. The CDR3 reads CATTGADTQYF. The CDR3 coding sequence is TGTGCCACCACCGGGGCAGATACGCAGTATTTT.

J is TRBJ1-1 and V is TRBV5-6, with D unclear. The germline gives CDR1 SGHDT, CDR2 YYEEEE. Trimming removed 2 bases from V and 5 bases from J, with 10 bases in between. This CDR3 comprises 13 residues. The CDR3 DNA follows: TGTGCCAGCAGCTTACCGGTTGGGACTGAAGCTTTCTTT. It codes for CASSLPVGTEAFF.

This clone was counted a few times. The chain combines TRBV6-1 with TRBJ2-1; maybe TRBD2 (5 bases). V was pared by 6 bases and J by 2 bases, with 14 bases between. Germline V lookup: CDR1 MNHNS, CDR2 SASEGT. The CDR3 has 15 residues. Here the CDR3 reads CASRRAAEPYNEQFF. CDR3 bases: TGTGCCAGCAGGAGGGCAGCGGAACCCTACAATGAGCAGTTCTTC.

The rearrangement uses TRBV5-4 and TRBJ2-6, with no clear D. Germline CDR1 is SGHNT and CDR2 is YYREEE (reference sequence). V shed 0 bases and J shed 0 bases, with 7 bases lying between them. CDR3 length: 16 amino acids. As DNA, the CDR3 is TGTGCCAGCAGCTTGGACTGGAGCTCTGGGGCCAACGTCCTGACTTTC. This codes for CASSLDWSSGANVLTF.

The chain is built from TRBV27 and TRBJ2-1; D uncertain. Germline V CDR1 and CDR2: MNHEY, SMNVEV (reference sequence). This CDR3 has 17 amino acids. Trimming removed 0 bases from V and 0 bases from J, with 12 bases in between. The chain's CDR3 is CASSLSMLSASYNEQFF. The DNA of the CDR3 is TGTGCCAGCAGTTTATCGATGTTAAGCGCCTCCTACAATGAGCAGTTCTTC.

This clone showed up just a few times. The chain uses TRBV5-5 and TRBJ1-3, with 8 bases that match TRBD1. The length of the CDR3 is 16 residues. Losses at the gene ends were 4 bases for V and 0 bases for J; bases not matched to a gene: 6. CDR1 and CDR2 from the germline V gene are SGHKS and YYEKEE (reference sequence). The chain's CDR3 is CASSLPGQVSGNTIYF. As DNA, the CDR3 is TGTGCCAGCAGCCTGCCGGGACAGGTCTCTGGAAACACCATATATTTT.

The V and J genes are TRBV7-6 and TRBJ1-5; 8 positions match TRBD1. Germline V gene sequence: CDR1 SGHVS, CDR2 FNYEAQ. The length of the CDR3 is 16 residues. J was trimmed by 5 bases and V by 5 bases; bases with no gene match: 11. The CDR3 protein is CASSPRTGTADQPQHF. The CDR3 DNA reads TGTGCCAGCAGCCCGAGGACAGGGACGGCGGATCAGCCCCAGCATTTT.

This chain links TRBV6-1 with TRBJ1-5; D gene ambiguous. The germline CDR1 and CDR2 sequences are MNHNS and SASEGT. The V gene lost 2 bases and the J gene lost 4 bases, with 9 bases spanning the gap. The CDR3 totals 14 residues. The CDR3 reads CASSEPGGNQPQHF. The CDR3 DNA reads TGTGCCAGCAGTGAACCGGGAGGGAATCAGCCCCAGCATTTT.

The CDR3 loop is CASSATGDYSNQPQHF. In nucleotides, the CDR3 is TGTGCCAGCAGTGCTACAGGGGATTATAGCAATCAGCCCCAGCATTTT. The J gene is TRBJ1-5, the V gene TRBV2; 7 bases are shared with TRBD1. The CDR3 consists of 16 residues. V gave up 4 bases and J gave up 0 bases; unmatched junction bases: 6. Germline V CDR1 and CDR2: SNHLY, FYNNEI.

The chain links TRBV5-5 to TRBJ2-7, with 9 bases aligning to TRBD1. With V trimmed by 0 bases and J by 5 bases, 3 bases remained unmatched. CDR3 length: 14 residues. Germline CDR1 and CDR2: SGHKS and YYEKEE (reference sequence). The CDR3 loop is CASSLGGQGNEQYF. In nucleotides, the CDR3 is TGTGCCAGCAGCTTGGGGGGACAGGGTAACGAGCAGTACTTC.

Within the sample, this clone is medium-sized. Different DNA sequences within this sample yield the same CDR3. Here the CDR3 DNA reads TGTGCCAGCAGCCAAGAGGCAGGTTACGAGCAGTACTTC. Translated, it gives CASSQEAGYEQYF. The rearrangement joins TRBV4-2 to TRBJ2-7; D remains unclear. The V and J ends lost 0 bases and 4 bases respectively, with 7 bases between them. Germline-derived CDR1 and CDR2 are LGHNA and YNFKEQ. This CDR3 region has 13 residues.

The J gene is TRBJ2-1, the V gene TRBV9; D is possibly TRBD2 (6 bases). CDR3 size: 14 residues. The V end was cut by 3 bases, the J end by 6 bases, with 13 bases between. Germline CDR1 and CDR2: SGDLS and YYNGEE. CDR3 region: CASSAEGGSNEQFF. In DNA, the CDR3 is TGTGCCAGCAGCGCCGAGGGAGGCTCCAATGAGCAGTTCTTC.

A single count supports this clone. The chain is built from TRBV6-5 and TRBJ2-1, with D possibly being TRBD1 (5 bases). The CDR3 runs 14 residues. Trimming took 5 bases from V and 5 from J, leaving 13 bases between them. From germline, CDR1 is MNHEY and CDR2 SVGAGI. This chain's CDR3 is CASSRTQIDNEQFF. CDR3 sequence (DNA): TGTGCCAGCAGTAGGACACAGATCGACAATGAGCAGTTCTTC.

This clone has just a few counts. The genes are TRBV4-3 and TRBJ2-2; 12 bases match TRBD2. CDR3 length equals 17 residues. V shed 4 bases, J shed 6 bases, and the junction held 9 bases outside the gene matches. Germline V gene sequence: CDR1 LGHNA, CDR2 YSLEER. CDR3 sequence reads: CASSPRGLAGGAGELFF. In DNA form, the CDR3 reads TGCGCCAGCAGCCCGAGGGGACTAGCGGGTGGGGCCGGGGAGCTGTTTTTT.

J is TRBJ2-1 and V is TRBV9, with D perhaps being TRBD1 or TRBD2 (5 bases each). The germline V gene has CDR1 SGDLS and CDR2 YYNGEE. This CDR3 comprises 15 residues. V was cut by 3 bases and J by 10 bases, with 20 bases left in between. As DNA, the CDR3 is TGTGCCAGCAGCGCACCGGGACGACCGTTTGGGGAGCAGTTCTTC. Amino acid sequence: CASSAPGRPFGEQFF.

This clone is judged large. The CDR3 DNA is TGTGCCAGCAGCCGAGTTGGACAGCGAGAGACCCAGTACTTC. Its translation: CASSRVGQRETQYF. The chain couples TRBV7-9 to TRBJ2-5, with D possibly TRBD1 on 6 matching bases. The ends were cut back, 5 bases at V and 4 bases at J, with 14 bases in the middle. The CDR3 sequence is 14 residues long. Per germline, CDR1 SEHNR and CDR2 FQNEAQ (reference sequence).

This chain joins TRBV4-1 and TRBJ2-7, with TRBD2 as a possible D gene (5 bases). This CDR3 is 13 amino acids long. V shed 2 bases and J shed 3 bases, with 8 bases lying between them. Germline V gene data show CDR1 as MGHRA and CDR2 as YSYEKL. CDR3: CASSQQRFYEQYF. CDR3 nucleotides: TGCGCCAGCAGCCAACAGCGGTTCTACGAGCAGTACTTC.